This record concerns one T cell receptor (beta chain) sequence. The antigen remains undetermined. The data originate from a study of cytomegalovirus exposure and HLA in healthy donors. PCR involved 60 Vbeta and 13 Jbeta primers. The repertoire was sequenced with immunoSEQ multiplex PCR; TCRdb's copy has only in-frame clones and lacks some. This table has about 150,000 clones, about three quarters appearing once. The CDR3 extends over 16 amino acids. The germline V gene has CDR1 LNHDA and CDR2 SQIVND (reference sequence). Unmatched junction bases numbered 15, after V lost 9 bases and J lost 9 bases. Study-wide findings and caveats: Specificity for CMV antigens was confirmed in vitro for a few of the CMV-associated chains. CMV serostatus was the sole immune exposure data available. Most TCR sequences were seen very rarely across donors, but some public TCRs occurred in many.

The chain carries TRBV19 and TRBJ2-1; TRBD2 matches at 12 bases. Input material: PBMCs. The clonotype was recovered from a male donor in good health and CMV-seronegative. The CDR3 sequence is CASQTPLTSGSGEQFF. Written as DNA, the CDR3 is TGTGCCAGCCAGACTCCCCTGACTAGCGGGAGCGGTGAGCAGTTCTTC.